This passage covers 4 T cell receptor beta chains from one sample sequenced in a study of T-cell reconstitution after alpha-beta-depleted transplantation in children. Study-wide findings and caveats: From newly produced T cells came most of the T-cell counts and diversity one year after transplant.

Their antigens are not known. TCRbeta library construction was performed incorporating unique molecular identifiers. TCRdb re-derived calls from the PCR reads in MiXCR, one entry per CDR3 protein. Found here are around 270,000 distinct CDR3 sequences, roughly 8.2% of them singletons; the top ten hold 9.1%. This specimen was peripheral blood, taken 360 days after TCRalphabeta/CD19-depleted stem cell transplant. Receptors were obtained from a female patient aged 2-9 years who had a stem cell transplant for Fanconi anemia, so the T cells may come from the graft donor.

The sample holds many counts of this clonotype. V and J are TRBV5-1 and TRBJ2-3; D is unclear. Trimming left V 6 bases short and J 7 bases short, with 21 bases between. Germline CDR1 reads SGHRS; CDR2 reads YFSETQ. The CDR3 is 15 residues long. The CDR3 DNA reads TGCGCCAGCAAGTACAGTGGAGACCGTCCCTATACGCAGTATTTT. Amino acid sequence: CASKYSGDRPYTQYF.

This clonotype has at least ten counts. One junction end does not reproduce the germline sequence, and a read error may be involved. The V and J genes are TRBV7-7 and TRBJ2-5, with D possibly matching TRBD2 (6 bases). Per the germline V gene, CDR1 is SSHAT and CDR2 is FNYEAQ (reference sequence). The CDR3 contains 15 residues. CDR3 region: CASSPNPTRRETQYF. The CDR3 nucleotides read TGTGCTAGCAGCCCCAATCCGACTAGACGGGAGACCCAGTACTTC. The complete variable domain, with remaining parts taken from reference TRBV7-7 and TRBJ2-5, reads GAGVSQSPRYKVTKRGQDVTLRCDPISSHATLYWYQQALGQGPEFLTYFNYEAQPDKSGLPSDRFSAERPEGSISTLTIQRTEQRDSAMYRCASSPNPTRRETQYFGPGTRLLVL.

This chain links TRBV6-1 with TRBJ1-5, with D tentatively TRBD1 (5 bases). Trimming stripped 2 bases from V and 0 bases from J, with 14 bases between. Per the germline V gene, CDR1 is MNHNS and CDR2 is SASEGT. The CDR3 is made up of 17 amino acids. Here the CDR3 DNA reads TGTGCCAGCAGTGAAAGAGGGGAAGGGTATAGCAATCAGCCCCAGCATTTT. This translates into CASSERGEGYSNQPQHF.

Only a few counts were recorded for this clonotype. The chain joins TRBV11-2 to TRBJ2-3; 9 nucleotides agree with TRBD1. J gave up 5 bases and V 0 bases, and 9 bases lay outside the gene matches. CDR3 length: 17 residues. Germline-derived CDR1 and CDR2 are SGHAT and FQNNGV. Written as DNA, the CDR3 is TGTGCCAGCAGCTTAGATCCCCCGGACAGGGGATTAGATACGCAGTATTTT. Its translation is CASSLDPPDRGLDTQYF.